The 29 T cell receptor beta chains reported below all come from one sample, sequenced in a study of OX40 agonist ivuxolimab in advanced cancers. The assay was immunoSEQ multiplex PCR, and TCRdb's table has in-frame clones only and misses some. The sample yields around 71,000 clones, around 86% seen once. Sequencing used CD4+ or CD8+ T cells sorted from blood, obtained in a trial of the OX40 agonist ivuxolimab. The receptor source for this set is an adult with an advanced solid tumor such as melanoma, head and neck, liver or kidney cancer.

CDR3 in DNA: TGTGCCAGCGGCAGACCGGGGACAGGATTTGAAGCTTTCTTT. Its translation: CASGRPGTGFEAFF. This rearrangement joins TRBV6-5 to TRBJ1-1, with 8 bases matching TRBD1. This CDR3 spans 14 amino acids. Per the germline V gene, CDR1 is MNHEY and CDR2 is SVGAGI. Losses at the gene ends were 8 bases for V and 7 bases for J; bases not matched to a gene: 12.

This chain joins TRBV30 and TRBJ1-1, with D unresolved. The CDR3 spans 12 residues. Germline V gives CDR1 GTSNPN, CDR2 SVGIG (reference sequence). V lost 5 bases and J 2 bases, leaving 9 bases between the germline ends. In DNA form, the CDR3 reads TGTGCCTGGGCGGACGGAAACACTGAAGCTTTCTTT. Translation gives CAWADGNTEAFF.

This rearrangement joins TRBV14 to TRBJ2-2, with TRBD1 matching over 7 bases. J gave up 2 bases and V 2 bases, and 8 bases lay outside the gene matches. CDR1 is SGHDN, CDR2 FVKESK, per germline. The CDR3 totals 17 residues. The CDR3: CASSQTGAPGNTGELFF. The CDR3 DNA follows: TGTGCCAGCAGCCAAACAGGGGCCCCCGGAAACACCGGGGAGCTGTTTTTT.

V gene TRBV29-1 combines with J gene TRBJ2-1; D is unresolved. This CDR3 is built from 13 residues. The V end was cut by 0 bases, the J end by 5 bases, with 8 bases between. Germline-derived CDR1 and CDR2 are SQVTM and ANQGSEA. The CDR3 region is CSVEDWQNNEQFF. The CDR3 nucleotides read TGCAGCGTTGAAGATTGGCAGAACAATGAGCAGTTCTTC.

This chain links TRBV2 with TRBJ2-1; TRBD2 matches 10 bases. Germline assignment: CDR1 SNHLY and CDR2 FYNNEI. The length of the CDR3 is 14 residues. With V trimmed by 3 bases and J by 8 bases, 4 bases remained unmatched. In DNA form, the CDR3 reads TGTGCCAGCAGTGATAGCGGGAGGTCGGATGAGCAGTTCTTC. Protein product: CASSDSGRSDEQFF.

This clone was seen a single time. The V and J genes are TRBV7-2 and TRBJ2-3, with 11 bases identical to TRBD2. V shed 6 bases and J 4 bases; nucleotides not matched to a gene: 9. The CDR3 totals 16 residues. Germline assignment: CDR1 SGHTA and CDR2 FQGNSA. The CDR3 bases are TGTGCCAGCAGAAGAGGACTAGCGGGCATAGCAGATACGCAGTATTTT. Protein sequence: CASRRGLAGIADTQYF.

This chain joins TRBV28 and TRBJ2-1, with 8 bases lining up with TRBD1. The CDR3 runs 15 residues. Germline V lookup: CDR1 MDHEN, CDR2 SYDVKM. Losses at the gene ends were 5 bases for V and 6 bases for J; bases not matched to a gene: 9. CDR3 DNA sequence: TGTGCCAGCAGTCCCTCGGGACAGGTGGGCAATGAGCAGTTCTTC. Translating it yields CASSPSGQVGNEQFF.

DNA of the CDR3: TGTGCCAGTAGTATAGTTCCCGGTAACCAAGAGACCCAGTACTTC. Translating it yields CASSIVPGNQETQYF. The J gene is TRBJ2-5, the V gene TRBV19, with no clear D. Germline CDR1 reads LNHDA; CDR2 reads SQIVND (reference sequence). The CDR3 runs to 15 residues. The V end lost 1 base, the J end lost 0 bases, and 9 bases lay between the germline ends.

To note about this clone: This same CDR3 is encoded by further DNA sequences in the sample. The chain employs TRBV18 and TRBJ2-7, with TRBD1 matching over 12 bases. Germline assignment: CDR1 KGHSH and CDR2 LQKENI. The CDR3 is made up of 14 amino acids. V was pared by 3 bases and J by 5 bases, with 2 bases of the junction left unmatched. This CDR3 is CASSPGQGANEQYF. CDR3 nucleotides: TGTGCCAGCTCACCGGGACAGGGGGCGAACGAGCAGTACTTC.

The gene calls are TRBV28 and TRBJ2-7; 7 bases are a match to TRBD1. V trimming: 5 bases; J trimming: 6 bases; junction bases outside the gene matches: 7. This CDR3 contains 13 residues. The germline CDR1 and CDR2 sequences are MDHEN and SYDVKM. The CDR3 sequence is CASSVTGFGEQYF. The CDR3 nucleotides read TGTGCCAGCAGTGTGACAGGGTTTGGCGAGCAGTACTTC.

The CDR3 region is CASSQEPRTNEKLFF. For the CDR3, the DNA is TGTGCCAGCAGCCAAGAACCGAGAACTAATGAAAAACTGTTTTTT. The chain uses TRBV4-2 and TRBJ1-4; D is ambiguous. V lost 0 bases and J 1 base, leaving 6 bases between the germline ends. The CDR3 totals 15 residues. CDR1 is LGHNA, CDR2 YNFKEQ, per germline.

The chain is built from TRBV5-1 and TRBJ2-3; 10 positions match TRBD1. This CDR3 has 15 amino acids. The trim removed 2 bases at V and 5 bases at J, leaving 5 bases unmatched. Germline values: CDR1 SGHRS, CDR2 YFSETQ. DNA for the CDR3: TGCGCCAGCAGCTTCAATGGACAGGGGGGAGATACGCAGTATTTT. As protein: CASSFNGQGGDTQYF.

The CDR3, as DNA: TGTGCCAGCAGTTTAAGTGGGGGCGTCCGGGCTTTCTTT. Its translation is CASSLSGGVRAFF. The rearrangement links TRBV27 to TRBJ1-1; a possible D gene is TRBD1 (6 bases). Between the trimmed V and J ends, which lost 2 bases and 11 bases, there was a span of 15 bases. The CDR3 contains 13 residues. Germline V gene lookup returns CDR1 MNHEY and CDR2 SMNVEV (reference sequence).

The DNA of the CDR3 is TGTGCCAGCAGCTTAAAGGGGGCGCAGGGAAACACCATATATTTT. Translating it yields CASSLKGAQGNTIYF. The chain joins TRBV7-2 to TRBJ1-3; 7 positions agree with TRBD1. Germline CDR1 and CDR2: SGHTA and FQGNSA. The junction had 5 bases not matched to a gene; V was cut back by 2 bases and J by 4 bases. There are 15 residues in the CDR3.

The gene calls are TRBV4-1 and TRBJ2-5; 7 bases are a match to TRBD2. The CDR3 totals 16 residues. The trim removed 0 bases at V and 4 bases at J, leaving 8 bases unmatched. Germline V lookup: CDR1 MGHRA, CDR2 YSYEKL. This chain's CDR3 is CASSQDEAGVTETQYF. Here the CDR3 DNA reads TGCGCCAGCAGCCAAGATGAGGCGGGAGTTACAGAGACCCAGTACTTC.

CDR3 in DNA: TGTGCCAGCAGTTTTCGGCAGGGGACTGAAGCTTTCTTT. Protein sequence: CASSFRQGTEAFF. The chain couples TRBV27 to TRBJ1-1, with D possibly matching TRBD1 (6 bases). CDR1 MNHEY and CDR2 SMNVEV come from the germline V gene (reference sequence). There are 13 residues in the CDR3. Trimming pared 3 bases from V and 5 bases from J, leaving 10 bases between.

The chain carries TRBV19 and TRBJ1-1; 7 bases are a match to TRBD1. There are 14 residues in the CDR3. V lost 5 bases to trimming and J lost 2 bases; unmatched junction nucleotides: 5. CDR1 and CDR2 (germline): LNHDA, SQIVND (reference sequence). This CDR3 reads CASSEYRGNTEAFF. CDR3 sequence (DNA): TGTGCCAGTAGTGAGTACAGGGGCAACACTGAAGCTTTCTTT.

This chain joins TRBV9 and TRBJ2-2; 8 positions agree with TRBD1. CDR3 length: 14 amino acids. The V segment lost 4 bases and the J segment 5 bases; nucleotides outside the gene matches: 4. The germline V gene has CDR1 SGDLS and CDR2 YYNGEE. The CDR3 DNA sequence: TGTGCCAGCAGCAGGGACAGGAAAACCGGGGAGCTGTTTTTT. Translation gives CASSRDRKTGELFF.

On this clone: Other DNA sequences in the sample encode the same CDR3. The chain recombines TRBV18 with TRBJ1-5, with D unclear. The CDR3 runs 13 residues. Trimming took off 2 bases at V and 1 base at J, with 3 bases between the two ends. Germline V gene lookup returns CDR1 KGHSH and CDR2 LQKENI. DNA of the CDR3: TGTGCCAGCTCACCAGGGAGCAATCAGCCCCAGCATTTT. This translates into CASSPGSNQPQHF.

The CDR3 sequence is CASMDSLGYEQYF. The CDR3 bases are TGTGCCAGCATGGACAGTTTGGGGTACGAGCAGTACTTC. The genes are TRBV6-1 and TRBJ2-7, with D possibly being TRBD1 (6 bases). Per germline, CDR1 MNHNS and CDR2 SASEGT. The CDR3 is 13 amino acids. The V end was cut by 7 bases, the J end by 4 bases, with 14 bases between.

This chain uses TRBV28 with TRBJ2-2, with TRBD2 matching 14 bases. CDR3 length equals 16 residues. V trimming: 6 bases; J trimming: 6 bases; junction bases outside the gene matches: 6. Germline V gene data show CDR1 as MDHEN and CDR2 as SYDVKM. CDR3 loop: CASRRPGLAGAGELFF. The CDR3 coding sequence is TGTGCCAGCAGACGACCGGGACTAGCGGGAGCCGGGGAGCTGTTTTTT.

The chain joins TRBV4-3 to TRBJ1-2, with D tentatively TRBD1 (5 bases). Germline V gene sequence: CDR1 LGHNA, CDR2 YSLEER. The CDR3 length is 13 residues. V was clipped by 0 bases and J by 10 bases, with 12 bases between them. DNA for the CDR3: TGCGCCAGCAGCCAAGATCGGCAGGGAACCTACACCTTC. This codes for CASSQDRQGTYTF.

As DNA, the CDR3 is TGCGCCAGCAGCCGAGGACTAGCCCAAAGCTCCTACAATGAGCAGTTCTTC. Its protein product is CASSRGLAQSSYNEQFF. J is TRBJ2-1 and V is TRBV4-1; 8 bases agree with TRBD2. Germline CDR1 MGHRA, CDR2 YSYEKL. There are 17 residues in the CDR3. The ends lost 4 bases at V and 0 bases at J; junction bases unmatched: 8.

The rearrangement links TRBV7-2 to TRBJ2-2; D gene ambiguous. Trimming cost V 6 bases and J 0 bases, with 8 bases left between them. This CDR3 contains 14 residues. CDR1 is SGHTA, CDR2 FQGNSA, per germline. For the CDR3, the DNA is TGTGCCAGCAGAGAGCAGGCGAACACCGGGGAGCTGTTTTTT. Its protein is CASREQANTGELFF.

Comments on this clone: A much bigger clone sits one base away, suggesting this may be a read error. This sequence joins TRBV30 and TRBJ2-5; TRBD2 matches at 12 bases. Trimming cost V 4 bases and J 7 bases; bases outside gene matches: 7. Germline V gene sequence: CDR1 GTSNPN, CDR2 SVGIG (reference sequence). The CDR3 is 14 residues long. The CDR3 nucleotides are TGTGCCTGGAATCTAGCGGGAGGGGTAGGGACCCAGTACTTC. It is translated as CAWNLAGGVGTQYF.

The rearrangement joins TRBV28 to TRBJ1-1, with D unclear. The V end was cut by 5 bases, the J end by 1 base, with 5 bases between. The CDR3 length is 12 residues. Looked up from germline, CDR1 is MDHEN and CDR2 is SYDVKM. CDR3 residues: CASSRWNTEAFF. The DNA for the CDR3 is TGTGCCAGCAGTCGCTGGAACACTGAAGCTTTCTTT. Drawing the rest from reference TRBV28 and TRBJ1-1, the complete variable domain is DVKVTQSSRYLVKRTGEKVFLECVQDMDHENMFWYRQDPGLGLRLIYFSYDVKMKEKGDIPEGYSVSREKKERFSLILESASTNQTSMYLCASSRWNTEAFFGQGTRLTVV.

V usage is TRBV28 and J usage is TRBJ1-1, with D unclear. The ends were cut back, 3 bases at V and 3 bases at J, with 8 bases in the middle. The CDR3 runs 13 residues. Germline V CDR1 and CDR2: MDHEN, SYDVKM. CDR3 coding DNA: TGTGCCAGCAGTTTTCCCCCCGACACTGAAGCTTTCTTT. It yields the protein CASSFPPDTEAFF.

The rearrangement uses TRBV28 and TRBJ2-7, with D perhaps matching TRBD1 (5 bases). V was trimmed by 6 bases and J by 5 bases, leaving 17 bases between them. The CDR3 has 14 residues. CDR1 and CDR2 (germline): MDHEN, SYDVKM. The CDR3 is CASRLGTWGNEQYF. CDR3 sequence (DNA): TGTGCCAGCAGGCTAGGAACTTGGGGCAACGAGCAGTACTTC.

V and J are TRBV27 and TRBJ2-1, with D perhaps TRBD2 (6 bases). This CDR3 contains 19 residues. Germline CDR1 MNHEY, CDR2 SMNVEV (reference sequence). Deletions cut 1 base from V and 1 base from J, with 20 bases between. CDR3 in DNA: TGTGCCAGCAGTTTATGGTGGGAGGAGGGTGTAAGATCCTACAATGAGCAGTTCTTC. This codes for CASSLWWEEGVRSYNEQFF.